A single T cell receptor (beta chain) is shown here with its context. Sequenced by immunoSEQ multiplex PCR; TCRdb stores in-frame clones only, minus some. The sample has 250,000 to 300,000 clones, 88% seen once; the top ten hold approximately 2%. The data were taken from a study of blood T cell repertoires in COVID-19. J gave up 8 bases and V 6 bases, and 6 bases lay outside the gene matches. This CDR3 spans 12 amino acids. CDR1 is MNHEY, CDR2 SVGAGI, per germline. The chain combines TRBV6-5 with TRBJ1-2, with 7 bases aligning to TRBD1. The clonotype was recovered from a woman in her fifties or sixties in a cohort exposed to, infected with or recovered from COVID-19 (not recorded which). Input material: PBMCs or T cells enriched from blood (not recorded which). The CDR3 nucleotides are TGTGCCAGCAGAGGCACAGGGGACGGCTACACCTTC. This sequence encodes CASRGTGDGYTF.